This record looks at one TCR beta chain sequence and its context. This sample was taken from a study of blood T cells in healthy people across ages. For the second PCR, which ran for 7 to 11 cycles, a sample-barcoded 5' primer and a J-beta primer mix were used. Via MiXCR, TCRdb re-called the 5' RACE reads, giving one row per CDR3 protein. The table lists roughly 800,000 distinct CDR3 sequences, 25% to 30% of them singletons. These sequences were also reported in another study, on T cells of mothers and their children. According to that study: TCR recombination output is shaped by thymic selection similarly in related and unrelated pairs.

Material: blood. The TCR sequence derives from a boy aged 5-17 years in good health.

The chain's CDR3 is CASSSTGTASYEQYF. Written as DNA, the CDR3 is TGTGCCAGCAGTTCGACCGGGACAGCCTCCTACGAGCAGTACTTC. The chain uses TRBV6-6 and TRBJ2-7; TRBD1 aligns across 7 bases. Germline lookup yields CDR1 MNHNY and CDR2 SVGAGI (reference sequence). The CDR3 is 15 residues long. Trimming at V came to 4 bases and at J to 0 bases, leaving 6 bases not matched to a gene.